This TCR beta chain was profiled in a study of siplizumab effects on memory and regulatory T cells. Findings and limits, study-wide: Both greater diversity than memory cells and a major contribution to the alloresponse seemed to characterize naive T cells. About 80-97% of proliferating CD4+ or CD8+ clones had no assignable naive or memory phenotype.

Method: immunoSEQ multiplex PCR; TCRdb's copy keeps in-frame clones and lacks some. The sample includes about 72,000 clones, 91% seen only once; the top ten take roughly 29%. A word on this clone: Its target is unknown.

This CDR3 contains 13 residues. V was shortened by 0 bases and J by 5 bases, with 7 bases between the two germline ends. Per the germline V gene, CDR1 is LNHDA and CDR2 is SQIVND (reference sequence). The sequencing sample was made of CD8+ T cells sorted from blood. The TCR comes from a human donor in good health. J is TRBJ1-2 and V is TRBV19; unclear D gene. The CDR3 sequence: CASSIEIFYGYTF. CDR3 in DNA: TGTGCCAGTAGTATAGAGATATTTTATGGCTACACCTTC.